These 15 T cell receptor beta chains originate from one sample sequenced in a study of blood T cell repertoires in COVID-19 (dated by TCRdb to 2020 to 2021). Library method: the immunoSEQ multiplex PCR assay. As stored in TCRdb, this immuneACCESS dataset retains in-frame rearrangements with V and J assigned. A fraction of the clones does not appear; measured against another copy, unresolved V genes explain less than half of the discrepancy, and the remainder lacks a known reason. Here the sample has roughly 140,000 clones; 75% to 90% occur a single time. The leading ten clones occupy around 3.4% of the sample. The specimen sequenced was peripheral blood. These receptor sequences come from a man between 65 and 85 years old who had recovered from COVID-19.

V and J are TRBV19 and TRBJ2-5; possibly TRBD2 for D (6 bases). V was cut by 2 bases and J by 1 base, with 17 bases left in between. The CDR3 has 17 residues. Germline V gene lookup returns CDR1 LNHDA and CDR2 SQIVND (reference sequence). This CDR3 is CASSISSRLAAQETQYF. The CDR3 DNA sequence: TGTGCCAGTAGTATAAGTTCTCGATTAGCGGCCCAAGAGACCCAGTACTTC.

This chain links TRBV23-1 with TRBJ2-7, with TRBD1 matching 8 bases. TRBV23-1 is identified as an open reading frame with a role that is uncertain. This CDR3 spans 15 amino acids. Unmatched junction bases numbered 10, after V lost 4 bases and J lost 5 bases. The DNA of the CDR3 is TGCGCCAGCAGTCGTACCGGGGGACAGGACCACGAGCAGTACTTC. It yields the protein CASSRTGGQDHEQYF.

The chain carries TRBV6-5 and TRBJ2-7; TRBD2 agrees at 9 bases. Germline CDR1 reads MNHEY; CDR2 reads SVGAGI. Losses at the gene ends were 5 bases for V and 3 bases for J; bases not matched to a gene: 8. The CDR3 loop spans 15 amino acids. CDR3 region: CASSPRLAELYEQYF. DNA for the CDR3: TGTGCCAGCAGTCCTCGACTAGCGGAGCTCTACGAGCAGTACTTC.

CDR3 loop: CASRPTGFLNTGELFF. CDR3 bases: TGCGCCAGCAGACCGACAGGGTTCTTGAACACCGGGGAGCTGTTTTTT. The rearrangement links TRBV5-1 to TRBJ2-2; 7 nucleotides align to TRBD1. Germline V gene sequence: CDR1 SGHRS, CDR2 YFSETQ. J gave up 1 base and V 5 bases, and 8 bases lay outside the gene matches. The CDR3 contains 16 residues.

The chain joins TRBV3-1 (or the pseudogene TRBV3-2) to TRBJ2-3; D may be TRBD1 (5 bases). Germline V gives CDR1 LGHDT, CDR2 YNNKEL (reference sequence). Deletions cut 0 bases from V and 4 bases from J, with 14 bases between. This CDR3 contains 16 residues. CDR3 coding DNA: TGTGCCAGCAGCCAAGATATGGCAGGGTTGGCAGATACGCAGTATTTT. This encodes CASSQDMAGLADTQYF.

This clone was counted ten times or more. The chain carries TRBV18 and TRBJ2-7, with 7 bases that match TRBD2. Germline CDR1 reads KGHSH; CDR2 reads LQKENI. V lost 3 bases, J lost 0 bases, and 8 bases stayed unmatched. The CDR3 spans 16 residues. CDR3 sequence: CASSPGSTSRSYEQYF. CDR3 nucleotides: TGTGCCAGCTCACCTGGTTCGACTAGCCGCTCCTACGAGCAGTACTTC.

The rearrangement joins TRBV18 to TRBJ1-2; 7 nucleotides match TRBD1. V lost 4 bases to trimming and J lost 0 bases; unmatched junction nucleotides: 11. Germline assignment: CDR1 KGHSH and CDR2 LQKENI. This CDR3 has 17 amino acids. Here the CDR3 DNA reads TGTGCCAGCTCACAGAATCCGGGACAGCTAACTAACTATGGCTACACCTTC. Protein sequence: CASSQNPGQLTNYGYTF.

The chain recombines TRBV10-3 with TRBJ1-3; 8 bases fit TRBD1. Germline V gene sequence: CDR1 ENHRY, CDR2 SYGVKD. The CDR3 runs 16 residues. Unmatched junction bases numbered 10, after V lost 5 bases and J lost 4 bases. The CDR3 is CAISPDRGFTGNTIYF. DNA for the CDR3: TGTGCCATCAGTCCCGACAGGGGCTTTACGGGAAACACCATATATTTT.

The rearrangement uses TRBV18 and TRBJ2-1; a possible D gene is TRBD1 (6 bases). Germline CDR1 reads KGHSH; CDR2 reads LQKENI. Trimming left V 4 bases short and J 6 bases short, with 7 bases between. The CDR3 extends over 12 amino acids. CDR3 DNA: TGTGCCAGCTCACTACAGGGCAATGAGCAGTTCTTC. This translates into CASSLQGNEQFF.

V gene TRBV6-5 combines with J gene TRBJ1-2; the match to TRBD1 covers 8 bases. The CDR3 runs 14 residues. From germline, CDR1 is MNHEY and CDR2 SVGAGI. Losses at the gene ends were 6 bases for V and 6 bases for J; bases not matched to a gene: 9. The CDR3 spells CASSPVVQGDGYTF. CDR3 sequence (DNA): TGTGCCAGCAGCCCCGTGGTACAGGGGGATGGCTACACCTTC.

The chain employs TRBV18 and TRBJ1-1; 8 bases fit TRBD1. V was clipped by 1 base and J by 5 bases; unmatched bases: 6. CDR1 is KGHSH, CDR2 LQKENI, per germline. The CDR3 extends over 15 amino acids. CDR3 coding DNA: TGTGCCAGCTCACCACTCTCAGGGGGCGTAACTGAAGCTTTCTTT. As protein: CASSPLSGGVTEAFF.

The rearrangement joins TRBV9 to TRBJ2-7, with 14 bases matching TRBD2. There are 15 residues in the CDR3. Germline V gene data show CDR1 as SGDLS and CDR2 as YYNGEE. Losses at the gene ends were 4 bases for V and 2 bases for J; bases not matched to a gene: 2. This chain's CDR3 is CASSLGLAGAYEQYF. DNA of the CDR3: TGTGCCAGCAGCCTGGGACTAGCGGGAGCCTACGAGCAGTACTTC.

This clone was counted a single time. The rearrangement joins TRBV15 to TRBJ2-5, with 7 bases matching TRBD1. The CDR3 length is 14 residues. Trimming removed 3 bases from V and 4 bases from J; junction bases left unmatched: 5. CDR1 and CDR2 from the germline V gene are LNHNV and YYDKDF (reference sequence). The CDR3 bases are TGTGCCACCAGCAGGGAACGACAGGGAGAGACCCAGTACTTC. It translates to CATSRERQGETQYF.

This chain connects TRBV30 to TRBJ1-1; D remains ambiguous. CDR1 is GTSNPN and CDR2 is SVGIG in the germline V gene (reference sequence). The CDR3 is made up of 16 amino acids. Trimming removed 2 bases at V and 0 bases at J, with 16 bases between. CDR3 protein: CAWSSLAAFMNTEAFF. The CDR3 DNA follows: TGTGCCTGGAGTAGTTTGGCTGCATTCATGAACACTGAAGCTTTCTTT.

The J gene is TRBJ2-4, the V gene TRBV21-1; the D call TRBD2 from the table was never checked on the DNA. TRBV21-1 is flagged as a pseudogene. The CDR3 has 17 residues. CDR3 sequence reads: CASTPWRGVPTKNIQYF. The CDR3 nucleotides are TGTGCCAGCACCCCCTGGCGGGGGGTCCCAACCAAAAACATTCAGTACTTC.